The sequence of this T cell receptor (beta chain) was determined in a study of cytomegalovirus exposure and HLA in healthy donors. Trimming at V came to 5 bases and at J to 3 bases, leaving 4 bases not matched to a gene. The CDR3 runs 14 residues. Germline loops: CDR1 WSHSY, CDR2 SAAADI. A few counts support this clone. Researchers ran the PCR with 60 Vbeta and 13 Jbeta primers. Profiling relied on immunoSEQ multiplex PCR, and the TCRdb table lists in-frame clones only, not all of them. The data show approximately 71,000 clones, with roughly 70% seen just once and 9.5% to 13% held by the top ten. This clonotype was obtained from a woman between 40 and 55 years old in good health and CMV-seropositive. The sequenced material came from PBMCs. The chain recombines TRBV10-2 with TRBJ1-5; 7 bases match TRBD1. The CDR3 DNA reads as TGCGCCAGCAGTAGTGACAGGGACAATCAGCCCCAGCATTTT. It codes for CASSSDRDNQPQHF.